The clone carrying this T cell receptor beta chain has a handful of counts. As yet, its antigen is unknown. The data were taken from a study of glioma-infiltrating T cells. Notes on the study in general: Tissue-blood divergence was below expectation in non-neoplastic patients, above in gliomas. CDR3 overlap between tissue and blood was very small.

Amplification of TCR alpha and beta CDR3 regions from RNA used iRepertoire nested multiplex PCR. Via MiXCR, TCRdb re-called the multiplex PCR reads, giving one row per CDR3 protein. The sample consists of 150,000 or so distinct CDR3 sequences, around 42% of them appearing once. The origin of this receptor is a human donor with low-grade glioma or glioblastoma, undergoing nonglioma brain surgery, or in good health (not recorded which). The sequencing sample was made of glioma tissue, nonneoplastic brain tissue, or PBMCs (not recorded which).

Here the CDR3 DNA reads TGTGCCACCAGCAGAGATGCAGGCGCCTACGAGCAGTACTTC. This gives the protein CATSRDAGAYEQYF. The rearrangement joins TRBV15 to TRBJ2-7; D ambiguous. Looked up from germline, CDR1 is LNHNV and CDR2 is YYDKDF (reference sequence). The length of the CDR3 is 14 residues. V lost 0 bases, J lost 2 bases, and 8 bases lay in between.